This TCR beta chain emerged from a study of CXCR3-negative and CXCR3-positive naive CD8 T cells. Study-level points and caveats: The authors found comparable surface CD5 between naive subsets and inferred TCR strength from TRB CDR3 properties. With CXCR3 expression partially decreased after cryopreservation, most assays relied on fresh PBMCs. CXCR3-positive naive cells carried more hydrophobic TRB CDR3s than CXCR3-negative naive cells did.

Of note for this clonotype: Its antigen is undetermined.

Germline-derived CDR1 and CDR2 are SQVTM and ANQGSEA. The CDR3 is made up of 11 amino acids. The libraries of TRB cDNA were constructed through 5' RACE using UMI labels. TCRdb reprocessed the 5' RACE reads and keeps a single row for each CDR3 protein, giving no DNA. Its table records more than 75,000 distinct CDR3 sequences. The V and J genes are TRBV29-1 and TRBJ1-1. This TCR came from a human donor in good health. Some clones in this sample may be carry-over from other donors' samples. The sample comprised naive CXCR3+ CD8+ T cells from blood. Regarding subset: CD45RO-CCR7+CD27+CD95- naive CD8+ T cells expressing CXCR3 (TNR3+). The CDR3 protein is CSVGAVTEAFF.